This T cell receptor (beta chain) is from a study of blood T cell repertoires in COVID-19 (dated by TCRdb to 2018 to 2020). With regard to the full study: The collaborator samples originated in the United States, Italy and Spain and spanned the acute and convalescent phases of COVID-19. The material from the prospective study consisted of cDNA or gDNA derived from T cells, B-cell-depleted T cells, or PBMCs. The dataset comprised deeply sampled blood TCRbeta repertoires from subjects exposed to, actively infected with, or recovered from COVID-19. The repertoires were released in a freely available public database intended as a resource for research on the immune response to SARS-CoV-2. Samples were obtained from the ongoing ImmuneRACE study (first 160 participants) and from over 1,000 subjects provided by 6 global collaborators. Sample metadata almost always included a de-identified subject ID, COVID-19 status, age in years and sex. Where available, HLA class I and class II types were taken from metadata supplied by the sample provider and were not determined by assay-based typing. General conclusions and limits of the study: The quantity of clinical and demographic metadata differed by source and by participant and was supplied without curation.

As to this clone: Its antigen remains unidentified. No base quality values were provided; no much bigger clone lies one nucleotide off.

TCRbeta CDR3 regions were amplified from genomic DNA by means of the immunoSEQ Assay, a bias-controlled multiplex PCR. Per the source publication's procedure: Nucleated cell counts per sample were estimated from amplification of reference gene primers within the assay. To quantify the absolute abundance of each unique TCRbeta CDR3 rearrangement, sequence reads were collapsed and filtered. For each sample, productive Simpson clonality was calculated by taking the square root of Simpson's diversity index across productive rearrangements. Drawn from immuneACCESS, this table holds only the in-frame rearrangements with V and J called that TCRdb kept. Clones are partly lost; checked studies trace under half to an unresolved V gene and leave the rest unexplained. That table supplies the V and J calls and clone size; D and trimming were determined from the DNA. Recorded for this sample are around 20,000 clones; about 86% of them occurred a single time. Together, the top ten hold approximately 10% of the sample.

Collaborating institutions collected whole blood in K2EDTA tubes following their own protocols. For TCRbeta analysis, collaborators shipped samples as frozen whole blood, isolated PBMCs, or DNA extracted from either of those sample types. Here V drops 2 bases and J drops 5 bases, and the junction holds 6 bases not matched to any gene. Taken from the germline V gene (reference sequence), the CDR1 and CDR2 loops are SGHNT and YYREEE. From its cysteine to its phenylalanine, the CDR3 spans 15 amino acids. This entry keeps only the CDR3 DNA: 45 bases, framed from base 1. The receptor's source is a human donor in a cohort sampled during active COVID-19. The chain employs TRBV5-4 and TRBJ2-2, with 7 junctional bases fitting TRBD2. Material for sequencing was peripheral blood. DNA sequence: TGTGCCAGCAGCTTAGCGGCGGGAGAGACCGGGGAGCTGTTTTTT. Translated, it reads CASSLAAGETGELFF.